A single sample is the source of the 22 T cell receptor beta chains below, sequenced in a study of blood T cell repertoires in COVID-19. The data were produced by immunoSEQ multiplex PCR, yet TCRdb's version contains in-frame clones alone and is incomplete. This repertoire shows under 150,000 clones, roughly 88% found once; its top ten account for roughly 8.4%. The source material was peripheral blood. These receptors were collected from a woman between 70 and 85 years old who had recovered from COVID-19.

The J gene is TRBJ2-7, the V gene TRBV28; 10 bases agree with TRBD1. The CDR3 is 15 amino acids. V shed 5 bases and J 7 bases; nucleotides not matched to a gene: 11. Germline V gene sequence: CDR1 MDHEN, CDR2 SYDVKM. CDR3 sequence: CASSRDRGSPGEQYF. The CDR3 bases are TGTGCCAGCAGTCGGGACAGGGGTTCTCCGGGGGAGCAGTACTTC.

The chain couples TRBV5-6 to TRBJ2-7, with D maybe TRBD2 (6 bases). The ends were cut back, 0 bases at V and 5 bases at J, with 12 bases in the middle. The germline CDR1 and CDR2 sequences are SGHDT and YYEEEE. CDR3 length: 14 amino acids. DNA of the CDR3: TGTGCCAGCAGCTTGGCACTCCGCGGGGACGAGCAGTACTTC. It yields the protein CASSLALRGDEQYF.

The CDR3 loop is CASSPIPYSPYGYTF. The DNA of the CDR3 is TGTGCCAGCAGCCCCATCCCCTACTCCCCCTATGGCTACACCTTC. The gene calls are TRBV3-1 (or the pseudogene TRBV3-2) and TRBJ1-2, with D hard to call. Trimming removed 4 bases at V and 4 bases at J, with 16 bases between. The CDR3 totals 15 residues. Germline CDR1 is LGHDT and CDR2 is YNNKEL (reference sequence).

The chain couples TRBV7-2 to TRBJ2-7; maybe TRBD2 (5 bases). V lost 1 base, J lost 3 bases, and 7 bases lay in between. CDR3 size: 13 residues. CDR1 and CDR2 (germline): SGHTA, FQGNSA. The chain's CDR3 is CASSLGLRYEQYF. In nucleotides, the CDR3 is TGTGCCAGCAGCTTAGGACTACGCTACGAGCAGTACTTC.

V and J are TRBV6-6 and TRBJ2-7, with 7 bases matching TRBD2. CDR1 is MNHNY, CDR2 SVGAGI, per germline (reference sequence). J gave up 7 bases and V 8 bases, and 11 bases lay outside the gene matches. The length of the CDR3 is 13 residues. CDR3 nucleotides: TGTGCCAGCGACCTCCTAGCGGTTAAGGAGCAGTACTTC. It encodes CASDLLAVKEQYF.

The chain carries TRBV3-1 (or the pseudogene TRBV3-2) and TRBJ1-1; 7 bases are a match to TRBD1. The CDR3 spans 15 residues. Germline CDR1 reads LGHDT; CDR2 reads YNNKEL (reference sequence). V lost 4 bases and J lost 1; bases outside the gene matches: 6. CDR3: CASSPSAGGNTEAFF. The CDR3 DNA reads TGTGCCAGCAGCCCCTCCGCAGGGGGGAACACTGAAGCTTTCTTT.

The CDR3 coding sequence is TGTGCCAGCAGCAGACAGGGGGGCTCCTACAATGAGCAGTTCTTC. Its translation: CASSRQGGSYNEQFF. The chain is built from TRBV6-2 or TRBV6-3 and TRBJ2-1; the match to TRBD1 covers 9 bases. The CDR3 loop spans 15 amino acids. In germline, CDR1 is MNHEY, CDR2 SVGEGT. V gave up 6 bases and J gave up 0 bases; unmatched junction bases: 3.

The chain joins TRBV30 to TRBJ1-3, with D tentatively TRBD1 (6 bases). The CDR3 totals 14 residues. Germline V lookup: CDR1 GTSNPN, CDR2 SVGIG (reference sequence). Trimming shortened V by 0 bases and J by 0 bases, and 6 bases separated the two germline ends. CDR3 residues: CAWSVGGSGNTIYF. CDR3 bases: TGTGCCTGGAGTGTAGGGGGCTCTGGAAACACCATATATTTT.

The gene calls are TRBV7-8 and TRBJ2-7; TRBD2 aligns across 11 bases. After removal of 6 bases from V and 5 bases from J, the junction contained 6 bases not matched to a gene. In germline, CDR1 is SGHVS, CDR2 FQNEAQ. This CDR3 region has 14 residues. In DNA form, the CDR3 reads TGTGCCAGCAGATTGACTAGCGGGAACGACGAGCAGTACTTC. Protein: CASRLTSGNDEQYF.

The chain links TRBV7-2 to TRBJ2-5; no reliable D call. The CDR3 is 12 residues long. In germline, CDR1 is SGHTA, CDR2 FQGNSA. Trimming cost V 5 bases and J 4 bases, with 8 bases left between them. The CDR3 sequence is CASSPTGETQYF. Written as DNA, the CDR3 is TGTGCCAGCAGCCCCACCGGAGAGACCCAGTACTTC.

The rearrangement links TRBV28 to TRBJ2-3; no reliable D call. The CDR3 has 12 amino acids. The germline V gene encodes CDR1 MDHEN and CDR2 SYDVKM. The germline V and J ends were trimmed by 7 bases and 2 bases, with 7 bases remaining between them. CDR3 nucleotides: TGTGCCAGCACCAAAAACACAGATACGCAGTATTTT. Encoded protein: CASTKNTDTQYF.

The chain recombines TRBV2 with TRBJ1-3; TRBD1 matches at 9 bases. CDR3 size: 15 residues. Germline values: CDR1 SNHLY, CDR2 FYNNEI. The trim removed 7 bases at V and 2 bases at J, leaving 6 bases unmatched. The CDR3: CASMADRGTGNTIYF. For the CDR3, the DNA is TGTGCCAGCATGGCGGACAGGGGTACTGGAAACACCATATATTTT.

The rearrangement joins TRBV4-1 to TRBJ2-3, with D uncertain. The CDR3 runs 14 residues. Trimming pared 0 bases from V and 9 bases from J, leaving 13 bases between. Germline CDR1 reads MGHRA; CDR2 reads YSYEKL. CDR3 coding DNA: TGCGCCAGCAGCCAAGAGGGCAGCCCCAGGACGCAGTATTTT. It translates to CASSQEGSPRTQYF.

This chain links TRBV4-2 with TRBJ2-3; 9 bases line up with TRBD2. The CDR3 contains 15 residues. Germline assignment: CDR1 LGHNA and CDR2 YNFKEQ. With 4 bases clipped from V and 8 bases from J, the junction kept 10 bases outside the gene matches. This chain's CDR3 is CASSPRTAGGSTQYF. As DNA, the CDR3 is TGTGCCAGCAGCCCTCGCACAGCGGGAGGAAGTACGCAGTATTTT.

This chain connects TRBV18 to TRBJ1-4; possible D gene TRBD1, 6 bases. Germline CDR1 KGHSH, CDR2 LQKENI. The V gene lost 5 bases and the J gene lost 2 bases, with 9 bases spanning the gap. The CDR3 is 14 residues long. The CDR3 sequence: CASSTGTTNEKLFF. The DNA for the CDR3 is TGTGCCAGCTCAACAGGGACCACTAATGAAAAACTGTTTTTT.

For the CDR3, the DNA is TGTGCCAGCAGCAACAGGGGAAGTCAGCCCCAGCATTTT. Translated, it gives CASSNRGSQPQHF. The V and J genes are TRBV6-5 and TRBJ1-5; 7 bases align to TRBD1. Germline V gene lookup returns CDR1 MNHEY and CDR2 SVGAGI. The CDR3 contains 13 residues. V lost 6 bases, J lost 6 bases, and 5 bases stayed unmatched.

This chain links TRBV6-5 with TRBJ2-3, with a possible D match to TRBD2 (5 bases). Germline loops: CDR1 MNHEY, CDR2 SVGAGI. The CDR3 loop spans 13 amino acids. Deletions cut 2 bases from V and 7 bases from J, with 10 bases between. The CDR3 here is CASSYQRGNTQYF. CDR3 DNA sequence: TGTGCCAGCAGTTACCAACGGGGAAATACGCAGTATTTT.

J is TRBJ2-1 and V is TRBV19; D uncertain. V gave up 4 bases and J gave up 5 bases, with 9 bases separating them. There are 13 residues in the CDR3. The germline V gene has CDR1 LNHDA and CDR2 SQIVND (reference sequence). For the CDR3, the DNA is TGTGCCAGTAGTACCGGGTCGGACAATGAGCAGTTCTTC. Amino acid sequence: CASSTGSDNEQFF.

The rearrangement joins TRBV5-1 to TRBJ2-3; D gene unclear. Trimming cost V 1 base and J 6 bases, with 6 bases left between them. The germline V gene has CDR1 SGHRS and CDR2 YFSETQ. The CDR3 sequence is 12 residues long. CDR3 loop: CASSLLSDTQYF. Written as DNA, the CDR3 is TGCGCCAGCAGCTTGTTAAGCGATACGCAGTATTTT.

This clone was recorded a few times. This CDR3 is CASSSLAGSYEQYF. CDR3 DNA: TGCGCCAGCAGTTCCTTAGCGGGATCGTACGAGCAGTACTTC. The J gene is TRBJ2-7, the V gene TRBV5-1; 8 nucleotides align to TRBD2. Germline V gene lookup returns CDR1 SGHRS and CDR2 YFSETQ. J lost 4 bases, V lost 5 bases, and 8 bases had no gene match. The CDR3 has 14 residues.

The chain couples TRBV4-2 to TRBJ2-2; 7 bases match TRBD1. The CDR3 has 15 amino acids. Trimming at V came to 1 base and at J to 5 bases, leaving 4 bases not matched to a gene. Germline V gives CDR1 LGHNA, CDR2 YNFKEQ. Written as DNA, the CDR3 is TGTGCCAGCAGCCAAGGACAGGGAATAACCGGGGAGCTGTTTTTT. As protein: CASSQGQGITGELFF.

The chain employs TRBV28 and TRBJ2-2; 8 bases agree with TRBD1. The CDR3 is made up of 15 amino acids. Germline trimming cut 7 bases from V and 2 bases from J; bases unmatched to any gene: 6. Germline CDR1 reads MDHEN; CDR2 reads SYDVKM. The CDR3 sequence: CASTQQGGNTGELFF. In DNA, the CDR3 is TGTGCCAGCACTCAACAGGGGGGTAACACCGGGGAGCTGTTTTTT.